Listed below are T cell receptor beta chains from one sample, sequenced in a study of blood T cell repertoires in COVID-19. Repertoires were generated with immunoSEQ multiplex PCR, while TCRdb's copy carries only in-frame clones and drops some. The sample holds 70,000 or so clones, 88% seen once. The material sequenced was peripheral blood. All receptors derive from a human donor in a cohort sampled during active COVID-19. CDR3s include the opening cysteine and the closing phenylalanine or tryptophan. A D gene is named only where the DNA matches it firmly.

cdr3_nt cdr3_aa d_call j_call v_call cdr3_length
TGTGCCAGCACCGTCAGGGGCAACTCTGGAAACACCATATATTTT CASTVRGNSGNTIYF - TRBJ1-3 TRBV6-5 15
TGTGCCAGCAGCCGTTACAGGGTTCCCGGGGAGCTGTTTTTT CASSRYRVPGELFF - TRBJ2-2 TRBV3-1/TRBV3-2 14
TGTGCCAGCAGCTTGCTAGCGGGAGTCTCAGAGACCCAGTACTTC CASSLLAGVSETQYF TRBD2 TRBJ2-5 TRBV13 15
TGTGCCACCAGTGACCCTGATATTAGCGGGAGGGCCGGCTCCTACAATGAGCAGTTCTTC CATSDPDISGRAGSYNEQFF TRBD2 TRBJ2-1 TRBV24-1 20
TGCAGTGCTAGTCGACTAGCGGGAGGATATGAGCAGTTCTTC CSASRLAGGYEQFF TRBD2 TRBJ2-1 TRBV20-1 14
TGTGCCAGCAGCCAAGCTTCCCTAGTTTCTAACTATGGCTACACCTTC CASSQASLVSNYGYTF - TRBJ1-2 TRBV3-1/TRBV3-2 16
TGTGCCAGCAGCTTAGGAGGCAGGGAAGGATCACCCCTCCACTTT CASSLGGREGSPLHF - TRBJ1-6 TRBV7-2 15
TGTGCCAGCAGTCTCGGGACTAGCGGGAGTGATGAGCAGTTCTTC CASSLGTSGSDEQFF TRBD2 TRBJ2-1 TRBV6-5 15
TGTGCCAGCTGGGACAGGGAACCCTATGGCTACACCTTC CASWDREPYGYTF TRBD1 TRBJ1-2 TRBV19 13
TGTGCCAGCAGTTTGTACGGCCCTGAAGCCTATGGGAGCACTGAAGCTTTCTTT CASSLYGPEAYGSTEAFF - TRBJ1-1 TRBV27 18
TGTGCCAGCAGCTTAACGGAGCGGCCAAACACCGGGGAGCTGTTTTTT CASSLTERPNTGELFF - TRBJ2-2 TRBV11-2 16
TGTGCCAGCAGGGGACTAGCGGGAGAAGGCCATGAGCAGTTCTTC CASRGLAGEGHEQFF TRBD2 TRBJ2-1 TRBV5-4 15